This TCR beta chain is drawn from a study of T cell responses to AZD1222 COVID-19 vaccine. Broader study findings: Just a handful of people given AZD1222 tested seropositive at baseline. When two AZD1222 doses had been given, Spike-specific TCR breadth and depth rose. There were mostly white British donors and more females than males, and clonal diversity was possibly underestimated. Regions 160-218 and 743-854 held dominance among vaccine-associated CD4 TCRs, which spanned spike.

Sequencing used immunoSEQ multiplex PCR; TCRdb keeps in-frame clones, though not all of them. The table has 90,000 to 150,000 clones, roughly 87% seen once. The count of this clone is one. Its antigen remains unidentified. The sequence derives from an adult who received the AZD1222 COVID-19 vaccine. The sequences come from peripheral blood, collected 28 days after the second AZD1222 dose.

In nucleotides, the CDR3 is TGTGCCAGCAGTGCCTCGGGACAGGGTTACCACGAGCAGTACTTC. Its translation is CASSASGQGYHEQYF. The chain employs TRBV28 and TRBJ2-7; TRBD1 matches at 9 bases. From germline, CDR1 is MDHEN and CDR2 SYDVKM. With V trimmed by 5 bases and J by 5 bases, 10 bases remained unmatched. CDR3 size: 15 residues.